This TCR beta chain was documented in a study of blood T cell repertoires in COVID-19. The assay was immunoSEQ multiplex PCR, and TCRdb's table has in-frame clones only and misses some. The repertoire holds approximately 50,000 clones, with approximately 85% as singletons. This clone was detected only a few times. Germline V lookup: CDR1 SEHNR, CDR2 FQNEAQ (reference sequence). J gave up 2 bases and V 5 bases, and 9 bases lay outside the gene matches. CDR3 length equals 16 residues. This sequence originates from a man aged 55-75 years with acute or convalescent COVID-19. This chain links TRBV7-9 with TRBJ1-2; 9 bases align to TRBD1. Sequenced sample: peripheral blood. The CDR3 is CASSAIRDRANYGYTF. The CDR3, as DNA: TGTGCCAGCAGCGCCATAAGGGACAGGGCAAACTATGGCTACACCTTC.